The present T cell receptor (beta chain) was sequenced within a study of shared clonotypes between healthy human individuals. The method was immunoSEQ multiplex PCR; TCRdb's version includes in-frame clones alone and lacks a portion of them. The sample has about 2.5 million clones; 85% to 95% are singletons. The CDR3 runs 17 residues. Germline V lookup: CDR1 MDHEN, CDR2 SYDVKM. V lost 7 bases and J lost 4, with 22 bases in between. This chain links TRBV28 with TRBJ2-2, with a possible D match to TRBD2 (6 bases). The sequenced sample was naive CD4+ T cells from PBMCs. Subset described: CD45RA+ positively selected. The receptor comes from a man aged 18 to 29 in good health. Some clones in this sample may be carry-over from other donors' samples. CDR3 sequence: CASKNLPGGAGTGELFF. DNA of the CDR3: TGTGCCAGCAAGAACCTGCCTGGGGGAGCGGGCACCGGGGAGCTGTTTTTT.